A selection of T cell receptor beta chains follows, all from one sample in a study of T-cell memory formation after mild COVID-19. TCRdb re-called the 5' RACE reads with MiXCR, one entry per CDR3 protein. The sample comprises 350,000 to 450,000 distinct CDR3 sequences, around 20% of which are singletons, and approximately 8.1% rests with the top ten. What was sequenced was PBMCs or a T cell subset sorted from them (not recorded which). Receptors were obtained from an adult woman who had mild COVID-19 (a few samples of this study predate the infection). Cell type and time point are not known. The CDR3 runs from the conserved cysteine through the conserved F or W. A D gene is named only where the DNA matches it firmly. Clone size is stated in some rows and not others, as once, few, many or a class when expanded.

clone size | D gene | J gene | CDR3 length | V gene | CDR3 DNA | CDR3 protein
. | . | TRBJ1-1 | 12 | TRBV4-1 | TGCGCCAGCAGCCAAGAAATTGGTGAAGCTTTCTTT | CASSQEIGEAFF
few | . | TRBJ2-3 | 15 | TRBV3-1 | TGTGCCAGCAGCCTACGGGGGCGAAGCACAGATACGCAGTATTTT | CASSLRGRSTDTQYF
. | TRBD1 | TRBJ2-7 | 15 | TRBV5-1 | TGCGCCAGCAGCCCCCCGACAGGGGTGGACTACGAGCAGTACTTC | CASSPPTGVDYEQYF
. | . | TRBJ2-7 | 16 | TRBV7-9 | TGTGCCAGCACCCGAACGGCAGGAAACCCACCCTGCGAGCAGTACTTC | CASTRTAGNPPCEQYF
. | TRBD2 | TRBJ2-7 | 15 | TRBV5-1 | TGCGCCAGCAGCCTCACAGCGGGAGCTCCATACGAGCAGTACTTC | CASSLTAGAPYEQYF
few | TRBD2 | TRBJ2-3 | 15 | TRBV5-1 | TGCGCCAGCAGCTTGGATGGCGGGGGGTCAGATACGCAGTATTTT | CASSLDGGGSDTQYF
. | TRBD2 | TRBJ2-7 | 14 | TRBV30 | TGTGCCTGGAGAGGACTAGCGGGAGCTTACGAGCAGTACTTC | CAWRGLAGAYEQYF
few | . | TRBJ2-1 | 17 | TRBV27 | TGTGCCAGCAGTCCAATTAGCGGATGGGGTACCTACAATGAGCAGTTCTTC | CASSPISGWGTYNEQFF
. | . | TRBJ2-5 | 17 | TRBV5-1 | TGCGCCAGCAGCCCCCGACCCGGGGCAAGGCCCTCTGAGACCCAGTACTTC | CASSPRPGARPSETQYF
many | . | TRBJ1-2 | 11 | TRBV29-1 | TGCAGCGTTGAAGATTTGGGTGGCTACACCTTC | CSVEDLGGYTF
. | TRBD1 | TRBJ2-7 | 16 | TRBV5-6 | TGTGCCAGCAGCCCCGGGACAGGGGAGAGCTCCTACGAGCAGTACTTC | CASSPGTGESSYEQYF
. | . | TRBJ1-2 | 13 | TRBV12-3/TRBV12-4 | TGTGCCAGCAGTTCCCCCGTTGAGGGGGGCTACACCTTC | CASSSPVEGGYTF
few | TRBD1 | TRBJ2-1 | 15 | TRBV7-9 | TGTGCCAGCACCCCAGAGGGGGCTTCTTACCGCGAGCAGTTCTTC | CASTPEGASYREQFF
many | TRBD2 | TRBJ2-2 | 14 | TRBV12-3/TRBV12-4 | TGTGCCAGCAGCTTAGCGGGGGGCACCGGGGAGCTGTTTTTT | CASSLAGGTGELFF
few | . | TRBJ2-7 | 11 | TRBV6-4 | TGTGCTTCCGCCAGCTCCTACGAGCAGTACTTC | CASASSYEQYF